The clone carrying this T cell receptor beta chain has at least ten counts. Its antigen is undetermined. TCRdb processed the reads anew with MiXCR; each CDR3 protein has one entry. The sample records 400,000 to 550,000 distinct CDR3 sequences, about 11% being singletons. These data come from a study of T cell repertoires in cytomegalovirus infection. Study as a whole: Public TCR beta signature analysis indicated the presence of both CMV infection and matching HLA type. Study findings and constraints: CMV-specific TCR beta clonotypes restricted by HLA-C dominated the ex vivo response.

V lost 5 bases, J lost 7 bases, and 18 bases lay in between. The CDR3 loop spans 15 amino acids. From germline, CDR1 is SGHVS and CDR2 FNYEAQ. Input material: PBMCs. V gene TRBV7-6 combines with J gene TRBJ2-1, with D possibly TRBD2 on 6 matching bases. This clonotype was sampled from a human donor in good health (CMV status not recorded). Some clones in this sample may be carry-over from other donors' samples. CDR3 coding DNA: TGTGCCAGCAGCCCCCGTGGTAGCGGAGGGAATGAGCAGTTCTTC. It yields the protein CASSPRGSGGNEQFF.